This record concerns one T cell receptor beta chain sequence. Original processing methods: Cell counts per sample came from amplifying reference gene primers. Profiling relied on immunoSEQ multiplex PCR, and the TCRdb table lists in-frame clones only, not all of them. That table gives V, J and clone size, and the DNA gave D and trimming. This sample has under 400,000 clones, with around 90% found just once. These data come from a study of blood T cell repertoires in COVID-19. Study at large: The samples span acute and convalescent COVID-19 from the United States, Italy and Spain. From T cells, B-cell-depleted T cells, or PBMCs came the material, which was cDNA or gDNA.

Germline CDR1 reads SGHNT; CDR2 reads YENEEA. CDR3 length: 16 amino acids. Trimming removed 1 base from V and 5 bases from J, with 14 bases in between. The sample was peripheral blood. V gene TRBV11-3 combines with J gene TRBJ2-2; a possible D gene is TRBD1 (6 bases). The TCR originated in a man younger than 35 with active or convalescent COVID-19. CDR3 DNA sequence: TGTGCCAGCAGCTTAGTTGGGGGCAAGGTGACCGGGGAGCTGTTTTTT. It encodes CASSLVGGKVTGELFF.